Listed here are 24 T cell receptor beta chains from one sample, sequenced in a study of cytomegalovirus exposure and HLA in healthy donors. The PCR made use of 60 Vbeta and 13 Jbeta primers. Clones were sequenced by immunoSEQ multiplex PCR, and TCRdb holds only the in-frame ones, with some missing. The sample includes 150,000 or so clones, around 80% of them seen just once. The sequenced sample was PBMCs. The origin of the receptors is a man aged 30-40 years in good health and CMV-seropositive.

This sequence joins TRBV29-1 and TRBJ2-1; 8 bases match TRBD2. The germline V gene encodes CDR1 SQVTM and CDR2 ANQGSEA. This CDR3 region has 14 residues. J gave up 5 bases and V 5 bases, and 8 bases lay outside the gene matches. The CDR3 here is CSVSLLAANNEQFF. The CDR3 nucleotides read TGCAGCGTTTCTCTACTAGCGGCGAACAATGAGCAGTTCTTC.

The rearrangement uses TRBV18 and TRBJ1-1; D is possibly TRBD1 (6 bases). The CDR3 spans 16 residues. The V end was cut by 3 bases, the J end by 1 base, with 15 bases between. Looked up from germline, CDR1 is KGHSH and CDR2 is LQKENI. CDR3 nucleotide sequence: TGTGCCAGCTCACCCATTGCGGGGGGGCCGAACACTGAAGCTTTCTTT. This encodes CASSPIAGGPNTEAFF.

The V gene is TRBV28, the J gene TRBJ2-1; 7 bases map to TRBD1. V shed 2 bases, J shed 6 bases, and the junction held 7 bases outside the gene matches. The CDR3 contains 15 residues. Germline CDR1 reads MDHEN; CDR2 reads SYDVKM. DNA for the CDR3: TGTGCCAGCAGTTTACCCCAGACAGGGCGCAATGAGCAGTTCTTC. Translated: CASSLPQTGRNEQFF.

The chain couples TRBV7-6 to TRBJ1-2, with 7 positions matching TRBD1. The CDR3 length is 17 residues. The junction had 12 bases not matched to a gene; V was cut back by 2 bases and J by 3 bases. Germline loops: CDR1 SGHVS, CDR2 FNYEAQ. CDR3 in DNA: TGTGCCAGCAGCTTATTGGAAGGGGGCGCTGATTACTATGGCTACACCTTC. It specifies CASSLLEGGADYYGYTF.

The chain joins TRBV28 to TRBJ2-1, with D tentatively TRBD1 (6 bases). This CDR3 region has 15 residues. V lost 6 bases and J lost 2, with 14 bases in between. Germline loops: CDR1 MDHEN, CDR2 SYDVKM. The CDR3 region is CASRFRDTAYNEQFF. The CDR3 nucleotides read TGTGCCAGCAGATTCCGGGACACCGCCTACAATGAGCAGTTCTTC.

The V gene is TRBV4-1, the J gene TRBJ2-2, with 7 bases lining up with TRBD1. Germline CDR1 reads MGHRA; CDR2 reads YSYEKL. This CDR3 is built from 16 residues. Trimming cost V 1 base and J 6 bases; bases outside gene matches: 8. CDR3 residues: CASSQGEGTDPGELFF. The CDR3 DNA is TGCGCCAGCAGCCAAGGGGAAGGGACAGATCCCGGGGAGCTGTTTTTT.

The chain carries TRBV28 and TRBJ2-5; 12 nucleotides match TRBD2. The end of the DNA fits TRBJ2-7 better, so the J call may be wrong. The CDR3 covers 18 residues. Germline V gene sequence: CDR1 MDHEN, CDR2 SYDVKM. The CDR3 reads CASSFRSASGRAPYEQYF. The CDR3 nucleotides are TGTGCCAGCAGTTTTAGGTCGGCTAGCGGGAGGGCCCCGTACGAGCAGTACTTC.

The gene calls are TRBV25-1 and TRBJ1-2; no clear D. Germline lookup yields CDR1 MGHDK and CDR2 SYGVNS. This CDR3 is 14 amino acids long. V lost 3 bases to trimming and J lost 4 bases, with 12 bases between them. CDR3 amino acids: CASSDFHTGYGYTF. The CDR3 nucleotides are TGTGCCAGCAGTGATTTTCACACGGGCTATGGCTACACCTTC.

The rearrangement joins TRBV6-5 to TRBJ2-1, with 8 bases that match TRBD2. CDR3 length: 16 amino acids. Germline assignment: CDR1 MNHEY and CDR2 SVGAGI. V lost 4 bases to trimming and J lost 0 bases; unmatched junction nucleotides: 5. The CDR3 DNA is TGTGCCAGCAGTTCTACTAGCGGACCCTCCTACAATGAGCAGTTCTTC. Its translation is CASSSTSGPSYNEQFF.

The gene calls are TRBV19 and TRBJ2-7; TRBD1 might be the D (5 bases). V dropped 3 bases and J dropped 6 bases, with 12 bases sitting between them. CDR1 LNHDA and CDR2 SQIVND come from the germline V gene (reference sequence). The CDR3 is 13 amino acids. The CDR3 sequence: CASSIRQGVEQYF. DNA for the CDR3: TGTGCCAGTAGTATCAGGCAGGGTGTCGAGCAGTACTTC.

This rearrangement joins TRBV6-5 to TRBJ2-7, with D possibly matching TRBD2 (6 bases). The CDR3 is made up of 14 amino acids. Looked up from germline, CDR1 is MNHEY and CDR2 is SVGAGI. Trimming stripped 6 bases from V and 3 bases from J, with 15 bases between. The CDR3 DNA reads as TGTGCCAGCAGGACCCCGGGAGAAGGCTACGAGCAGTACTTC. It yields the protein CASRTPGEGYEQYF.

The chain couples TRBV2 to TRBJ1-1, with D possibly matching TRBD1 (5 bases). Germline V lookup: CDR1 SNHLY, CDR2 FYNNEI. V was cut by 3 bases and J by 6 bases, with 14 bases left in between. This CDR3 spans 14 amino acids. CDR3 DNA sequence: TGTGCCAGCAGTGAGGAACAGGAGTTTCCTGAAGCTTTCTTT. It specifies CASSEEQEFPEAFF.

The CDR3 sequence: CAWGDTGQGLGEKLFF. Here the CDR3 DNA reads TGTGCCTGGGGAGACACGGGACAAGGGCTAGGGGAAAAACTGTTTTTT. The rearrangement links TRBV30 to TRBJ1-4; tentatively, D is TRBD1 (6 bases). CDR3 length equals 16 residues. Trimming shortened V by 5 bases and J by 8 bases, and 24 bases separated the two germline ends. The V gene's germline CDR1 is GTSNPN and CDR2 SVGIG (reference sequence).

The CDR3 sequence is CASSHRGARRDTQYF. CDR3 nucleotides: TGTGCCAGCAGCCATCGGGGGGCGCGTAGAGATACGCAGTATTTT. The chain is built from TRBV14 and TRBJ2-3; D is perhaps TRBD2 (7 bases). Trimming took off 3 bases at V and 5 bases at J, with 15 bases between the two ends. CDR3 length equals 15 residues. CDR1 is SGHDN, CDR2 FVKESK, per germline.

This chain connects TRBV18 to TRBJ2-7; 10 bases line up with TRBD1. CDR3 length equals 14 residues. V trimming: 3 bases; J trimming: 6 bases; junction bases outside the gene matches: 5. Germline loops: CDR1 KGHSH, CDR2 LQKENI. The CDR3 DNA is TGTGCCAGCTCACCGATGGACAGGGGGAGCGAGCAGTACTTC. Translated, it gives CASSPMDRGSEQYF.

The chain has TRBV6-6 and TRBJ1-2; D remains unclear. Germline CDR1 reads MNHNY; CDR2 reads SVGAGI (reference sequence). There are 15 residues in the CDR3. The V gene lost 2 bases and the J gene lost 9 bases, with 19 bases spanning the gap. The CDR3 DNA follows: TGTGCCAGCAGTTACAGGTCCGAGCTTTCTAGGAGCTACACCTTC. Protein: CASSYRSELSRSYTF.

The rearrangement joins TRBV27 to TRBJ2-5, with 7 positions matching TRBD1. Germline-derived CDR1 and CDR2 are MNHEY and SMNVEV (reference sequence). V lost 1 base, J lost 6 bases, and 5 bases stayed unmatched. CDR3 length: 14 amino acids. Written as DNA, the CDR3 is TGTGCCAGCAGTTTATACCAGGGGGAGAAGACCCAGTACTTC. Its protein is CASSLYQGEKTQYF.

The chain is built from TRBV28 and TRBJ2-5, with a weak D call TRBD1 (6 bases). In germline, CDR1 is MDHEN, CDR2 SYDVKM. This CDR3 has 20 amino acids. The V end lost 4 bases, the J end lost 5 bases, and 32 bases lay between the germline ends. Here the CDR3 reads CASSSNIQGWATTGWETQYF. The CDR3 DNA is TGTGCCAGCAGTTCCAATATACAGGGCTGGGCTACTACAGGGTGGGAGACCCAGTACTTC.

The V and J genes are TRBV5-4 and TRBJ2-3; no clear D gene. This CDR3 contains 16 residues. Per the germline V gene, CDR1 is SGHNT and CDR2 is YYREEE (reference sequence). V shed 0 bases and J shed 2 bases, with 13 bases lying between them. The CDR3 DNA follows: TGTGCCAGCAGCTTGGGCTTCGCAACAAACACAGATACGCAGTATTTT. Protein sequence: CASSLGFATNTDTQYF. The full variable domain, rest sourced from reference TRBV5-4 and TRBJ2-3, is ETGVTQSPTHLIKTRGQQVTLRCSSQSGHNTVSWYQQALGQGPQFIFQYYREEENGRGNFPPRFSGLQFPNYSSELNVNALELDDSALYLCASSLGFATNTDTQYFGPGTRLTVL.

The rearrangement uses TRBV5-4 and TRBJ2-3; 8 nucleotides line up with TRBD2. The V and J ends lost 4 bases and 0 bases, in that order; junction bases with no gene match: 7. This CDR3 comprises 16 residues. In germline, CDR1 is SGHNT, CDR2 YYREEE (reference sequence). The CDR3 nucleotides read TGTGCCAGCAGCCCCGCCAGCGGGAGAAGCACAGATACGCAGTATTTT. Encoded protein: CASSPASGRSTDTQYF.

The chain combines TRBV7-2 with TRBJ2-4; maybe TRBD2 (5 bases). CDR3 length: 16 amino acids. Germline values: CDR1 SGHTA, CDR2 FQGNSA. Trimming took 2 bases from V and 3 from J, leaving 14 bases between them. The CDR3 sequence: CASSLRGGFGKNIQYF. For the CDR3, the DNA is TGTGCCAGCAGCTTACGGGGTGGTTTCGGCAAAAACATTCAGTACTTC.

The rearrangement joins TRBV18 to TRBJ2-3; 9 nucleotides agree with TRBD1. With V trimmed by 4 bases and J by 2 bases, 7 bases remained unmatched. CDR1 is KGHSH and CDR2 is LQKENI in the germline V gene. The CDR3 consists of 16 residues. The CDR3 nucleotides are TGTGCCAGCTCACGTACAGGGGGCGATAACACAGATACGCAGTATTTT. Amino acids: CASSRTGGDNTDTQYF.

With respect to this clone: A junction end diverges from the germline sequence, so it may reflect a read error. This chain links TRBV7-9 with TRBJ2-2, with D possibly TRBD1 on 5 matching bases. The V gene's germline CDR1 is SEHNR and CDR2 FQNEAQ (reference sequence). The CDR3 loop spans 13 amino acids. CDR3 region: CSSSDRNTGELFF. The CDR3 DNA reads TGTTCCAGCAGCGACAGGAACACCGGGGAGCTGTTTTTT.

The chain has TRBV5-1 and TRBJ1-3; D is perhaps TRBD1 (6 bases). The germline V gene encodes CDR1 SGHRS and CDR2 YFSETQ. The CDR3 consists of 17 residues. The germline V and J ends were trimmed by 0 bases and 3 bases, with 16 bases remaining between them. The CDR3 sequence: CASSLDLNRAFGNTIYF. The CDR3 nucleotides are TGCGCCAGCAGCTTGGATCTTAACAGGGCCTTTGGAAACACCATATATTTT.